Below, 10 T cell receptor beta chains from the same sample are listed, as sequenced in a study of blood T cell repertoires in COVID-19 (dated by TCRdb to 2018 to 2021). Libraries were made using the immunoSEQ multiplex PCR assay. Imported from immuneACCESS, the table was reduced by TCRdb to in-frame sequences with V and J called. These copies leave out some clones; in studies compared against another copy, an unresolved V gene accounts for under half, and the cause of the remainder is not known. The sample table records roughly 300,000 clones; about 85% of these occur just once. 2% to 3% of the sample rests with the top ten. Sequencing was performed on PBMCs or T cells enriched from blood (not recorded which). All receptors come from a woman in her forties or fifties who had recovered from COVID-19.

The rearrangement joins TRBV6-2 or TRBV6-3 to TRBJ2-1, with D unclear. V was clipped by 4 bases and J by 5 bases, with 12 bases between them. The CDR3 length is 14 residues. Germline assignment: CDR1 MNHEY and CDR2 SVGEGT. The CDR3 is CASSSRLVDNEQFF. The CDR3 nucleotides read TGTGCCAGCAGTTCCCGACTTGTGGACAATGAGCAGTTCTTC.

Comment on this clone: At one end, the junction sequence differs from germline, possibly due to a read error. The chain couples TRBV30 to TRBJ2-2; D possibly corresponds to TRBD2 (5 bases). Looked up from germline, CDR1 is GTSNPN and CDR2 is SVGIG (reference sequence). The CDR3 runs 14 residues. Here the CDR3 reads CAWGVRPAGGELFF. CDR3 sequence (DNA): TGTGCCTGGGGTGTTCGGCCGGCGGGCGGGGAGCTGTTTTTT.

The CDR3 protein is CASSLGNRHNEQFF. The CDR3 DNA follows: TGTGCCAGCAGCTTGGGCAATAGGCACAATGAGCAGTTCTTC. The rearrangement links TRBV11-3 to TRBJ2-1; D not resolved. The V and J ends lost 3 bases and 5 bases respectively, with 11 bases between them. The V gene's germline CDR1 is SGHNT and CDR2 YENEEA. The CDR3 consists of 14 residues.

V is TRBV30 and J is TRBJ2-7; 7 bases fit TRBD1. This CDR3 has 14 residues. V dropped 3 bases and J dropped 6; count of bases not matched to a gene: 11. Looked up from germline, CDR1 is GTSNPN and CDR2 is SVGIG (reference sequence). CDR3 sequence reads: CAWSTGVSGGEQYF. The CDR3 bases are TGTGCCTGGAGCACAGGGGTTTCAGGGGGCGAGCAGTACTTC.

This chain connects TRBV11-2 to TRBJ1-3; D gene unclear. V was pared by 5 bases and J by 0 bases, with 14 bases between. CDR3 length equals 16 residues. Germline V CDR1 and CDR2: SGHAT, FQNNGV. CDR3 in DNA: TGTGCCAGCAGCGACGGCAGTCGGGTCTCTGGAAACACCATATATTTT. Its translation is CASSDGSRVSGNTIYF.

As to this clone: The junction departs from the called germline gene at one end, perhaps through a read error. V gene TRBV5-4 combines with J gene TRBJ1-6; 10 bases match TRBD1. Per the germline V gene, CDR1 is SGHNT and CDR2 is YYREEE (reference sequence). The CDR3 has 16 residues. CDR3 sequence reads: CAGRGQGPLGRSPLHF. The CDR3 nucleotides are TGTGCCGGCAGGGGACAGGGGCCTCTCGGGCGGTCACCCCTCCACTTT.

CDR3 protein: CASSEAYSGGADTQYF. Here the CDR3 DNA reads TGTGCCAGCAGTGAAGCATATAGCGGGGGAGCAGATACGCAGTATTTT. This chain joins TRBV6-1 and TRBJ2-3; 9 bases agree with TRBD2. CDR1 and CDR2 from the germline V gene are MNHNS and SASEGT. The CDR3 length is 16 residues. V was pared by 0 bases and J by 4 bases, with 5 bases of the junction left unmatched.

V usage is TRBV7-9 and J usage is TRBJ1-4; a weak D match, TRBD1 (6 bases). V lost 0 bases and J 7 bases, leaving 6 bases between the germline ends. Germline V gene sequence: CDR1 SEHNR, CDR2 FQNEAQ (reference sequence). This CDR3 is 13 amino acids long. CDR3 amino acids: CASSLATGEKLFF. CDR3 nucleotide sequence: TGTGCCAGCAGCTTAGCGACAGGTGAAAAACTGTTTTTT.

The V gene is TRBV7-9, the J gene TRBJ2-3; D is perhaps TRBD1 (6 bases). The CDR3 runs to 16 residues. V lost 5 bases, J lost 2 bases, and 17 bases lay in between. CDR1 SEHNR and CDR2 FQNEAQ come from the germline V gene (reference sequence). The CDR3 bases are TGTGCCAGCAGCGTCTCTGGGGGCCCAATCACAGATACGCAGTATTTT. It translates to CASSVSGGPITDTQYF.

The CDR3: CASSARDFLMGNIQYF. In DNA form, the CDR3 reads TGTGCCAGCAGCGCACGGGACTTCCTTATGGGAAACATTCAGTACTTC. This sequence joins TRBV11-2 and TRBJ2-4, with D possibly TRBD2 on 6 matching bases. Per the germline V gene, CDR1 is SGHAT and CDR2 is FQNNGV. Trimming left V 5 bases short and J 6 bases short, with 20 bases between. CDR3 length: 16 residues.